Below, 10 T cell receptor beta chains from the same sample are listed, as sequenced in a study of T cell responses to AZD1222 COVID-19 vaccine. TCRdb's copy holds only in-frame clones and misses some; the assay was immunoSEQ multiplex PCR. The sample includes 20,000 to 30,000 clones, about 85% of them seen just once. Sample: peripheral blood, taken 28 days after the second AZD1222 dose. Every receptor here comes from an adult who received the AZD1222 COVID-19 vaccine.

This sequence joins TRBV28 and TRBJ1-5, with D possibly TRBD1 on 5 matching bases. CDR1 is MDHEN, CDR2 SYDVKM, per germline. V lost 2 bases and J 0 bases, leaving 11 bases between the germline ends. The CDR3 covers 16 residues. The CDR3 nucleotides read TGTGCCAGCAGTTTAACAGGACTTTATAGCAATCAGCCCCAGCATTTT. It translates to CASSLTGLYSNQPQHF.

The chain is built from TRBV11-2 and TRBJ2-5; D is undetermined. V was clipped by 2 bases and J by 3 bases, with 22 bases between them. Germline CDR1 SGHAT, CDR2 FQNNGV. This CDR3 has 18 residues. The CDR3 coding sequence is TGTGCCAGCAGCTTAACTTGGTTTGGACGGCAGAAGAAAGAGACCCAGTACTTC. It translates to CASSLTWFGRQKKETQYF.

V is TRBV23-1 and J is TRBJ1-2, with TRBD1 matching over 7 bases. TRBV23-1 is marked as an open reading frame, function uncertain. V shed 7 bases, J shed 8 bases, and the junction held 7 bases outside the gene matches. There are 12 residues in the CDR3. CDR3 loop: CASTLDRVGYTF. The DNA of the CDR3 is TGCGCCAGCACCCTCGACAGGGTAGGCTACACCTTC.

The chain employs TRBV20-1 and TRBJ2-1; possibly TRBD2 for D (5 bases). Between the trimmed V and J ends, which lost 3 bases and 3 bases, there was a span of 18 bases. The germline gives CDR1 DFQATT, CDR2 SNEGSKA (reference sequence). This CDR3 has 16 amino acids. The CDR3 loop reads CSASTTSQNNYNEQFF. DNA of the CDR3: TGCAGTGCTAGTACAACTAGTCAAAATAACTACAATGAGCAGTTCTTC.

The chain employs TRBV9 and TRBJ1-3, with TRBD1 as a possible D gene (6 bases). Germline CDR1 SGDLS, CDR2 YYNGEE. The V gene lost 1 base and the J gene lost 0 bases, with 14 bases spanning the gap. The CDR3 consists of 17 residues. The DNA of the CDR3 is TGTGCCAGCAGCGTACGGAGTGAAGGGGGCTCTGGAAACACCATATATTTT. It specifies CASSVRSEGGSGNTIYF.

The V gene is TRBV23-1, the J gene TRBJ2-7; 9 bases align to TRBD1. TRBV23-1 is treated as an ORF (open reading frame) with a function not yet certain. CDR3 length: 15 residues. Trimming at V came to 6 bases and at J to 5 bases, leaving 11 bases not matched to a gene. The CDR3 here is CASRRCGTGINEQYF. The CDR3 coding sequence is TGCGCCAGCAGACGCTGTGGGACAGGGATAAACGAGCAGTACTTC.

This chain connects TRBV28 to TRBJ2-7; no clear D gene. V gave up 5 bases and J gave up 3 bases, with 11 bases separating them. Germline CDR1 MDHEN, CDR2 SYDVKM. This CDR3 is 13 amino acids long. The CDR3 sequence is CASSTINNYEQYF. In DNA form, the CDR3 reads TGTGCCAGCAGTACAATAAACAACTACGAGCAGTACTTC.

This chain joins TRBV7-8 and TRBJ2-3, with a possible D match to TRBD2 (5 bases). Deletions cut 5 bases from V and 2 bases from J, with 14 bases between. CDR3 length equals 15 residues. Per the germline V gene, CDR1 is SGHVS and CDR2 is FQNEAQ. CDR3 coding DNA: TGTGCCAGCAGCCCCGGTCGGGGATTCACAGATACGCAGTATTTT. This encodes CASSPGRGFTDTQYF.

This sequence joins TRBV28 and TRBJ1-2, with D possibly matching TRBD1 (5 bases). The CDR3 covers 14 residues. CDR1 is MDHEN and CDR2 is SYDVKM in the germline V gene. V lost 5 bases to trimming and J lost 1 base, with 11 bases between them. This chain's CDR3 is CASSRDRNNYGYTF. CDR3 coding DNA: TGTGCCAGCAGTAGAGACAGAAATAACTATGGCTACACCTTC.

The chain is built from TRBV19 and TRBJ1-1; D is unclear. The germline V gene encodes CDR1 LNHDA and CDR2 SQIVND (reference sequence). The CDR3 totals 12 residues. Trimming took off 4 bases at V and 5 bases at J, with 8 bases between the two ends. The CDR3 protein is CASSNVETEAFF. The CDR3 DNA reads TGTGCCAGTAGTAATGTTGAGACTGAAGCTTTCTTT. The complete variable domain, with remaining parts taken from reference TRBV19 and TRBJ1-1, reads DGGITQSPKYLFRKEGQNVTLSCEQNLNHDAMYWYRQDPGQGLRLIYYSQIVNDFQKGDIAEGYSVSREKKESFPLTVTSAQKNPTAFYLCASSNVETEAFFGQGTRLTVV.